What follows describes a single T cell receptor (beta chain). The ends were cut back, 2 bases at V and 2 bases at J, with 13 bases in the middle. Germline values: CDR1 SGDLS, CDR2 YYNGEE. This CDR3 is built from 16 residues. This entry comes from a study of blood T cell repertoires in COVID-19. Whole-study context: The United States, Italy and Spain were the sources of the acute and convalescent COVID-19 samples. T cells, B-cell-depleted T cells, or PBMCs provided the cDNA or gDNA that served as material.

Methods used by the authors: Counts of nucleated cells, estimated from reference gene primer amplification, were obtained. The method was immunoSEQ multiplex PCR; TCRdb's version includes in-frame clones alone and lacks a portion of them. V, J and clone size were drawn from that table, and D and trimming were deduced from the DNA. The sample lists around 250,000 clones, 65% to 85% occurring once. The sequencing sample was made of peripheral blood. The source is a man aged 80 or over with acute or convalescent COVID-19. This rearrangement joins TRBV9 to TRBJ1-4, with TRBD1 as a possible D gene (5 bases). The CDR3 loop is CASSVGGGGTNEKLFF. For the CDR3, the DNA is TGTGCCAGCAGCGTGGGGGGAGGAGGCACTAATGAAAAACTGTTTTTT.